This T cell receptor (beta chain) was sequenced during a study of T cells in women clearing cervical HPV infection. Germline assignment: CDR1 SNHLY and CDR2 FYNNEI. The V end was cut by 1 base, the J end by 8 bases, with 11 bases between. CDR3 size: 14 residues. On this clone itself: Its specificity is unknown. Sequencing ends 3 residues short of the CDR3 end; the germline J gene provides the rest.

General study points: Controls had more TRBV6-7 (approximately 0.15%) than cases (approximately 0.11%).

Profiling relied on immunoSEQ multiplex PCR, and the TCRdb table lists in-frame clones only, not all of them. The sample has around 35,000 clones, and its top ten clones hold roughly 3.7%. Sequencing was performed on blood buffy coat. The chain couples TRBV2 to TRBJ1-4; D may be TRBD1 (6 bases). The clonotype was recovered from a woman aged 18-69 years with a cervical HPV16 infection that either progressed to CIN3+ or cleared (not recorded which). This chain's CDR3 is CASSEDRAGEKLFF. CDR3 bases read: TGTGCCAGCAGTGAAGACAGGGCAGGAGAAAAA.